What follows are 16 T cell receptor beta chains derived from one specimen sequenced in a study of T-cell memory formation after mild COVID-19. TCRdb itself ran the 5' RACE reads through MiXCR, one entry per CDR3 protein. The repertoire includes fewer than 400,000 distinct CDR3 sequences, 10% to 15% of them detected once, and over 20% sits in the top ten. Sequencing input: PBMCs or a T cell subset sorted from them (not recorded which). All receptors derive from a man younger than 30 who had mild COVID-19 (a few samples of this study predate the infection). Cell type and time point are not known.

The rearrangement uses TRBV20-1 and TRBJ2-5; D perhaps matches TRBD2 (5 bases). Looked up from germline, CDR1 is DFQATT and CDR2 is SNEGSKA (reference sequence). V lost 1 base and J lost 5, with 23 bases in between. The CDR3 is 17 amino acids. As DNA, the CDR3 is TGCAGTGCTAGAGGCCCGATTGTCGGCGCGGGTAGTGAGACCCAGTACTTC. It is translated as CSARGPIVGAGSETQYF.

In DNA form, the CDR3 reads TGCGCCAGCAGCCGAGACAGTCCGGGACAGGGTACCTACGAGCAGTACTTC. It is translated as CASSRDSPGQGTYEQYF. V usage is TRBV5-1 and J usage is TRBJ2-7; 9 bases are shared with TRBD1. Germline CDR1 is SGHRS and CDR2 is YFSETQ. V lost 4 bases and J lost 2; bases outside the gene matches: 13. This CDR3 is built from 17 residues. Supplemented by reference TRBV5-1 and TRBJ2-7, the full variable domain reads KAGVTQTPRYLIKTRGQQVTLSCSPISGHRSVSWYQQTPGQGLQFLFEYFSETQRNKGNFPGRFSGRQFSNSRSEMNVSTLELGDSALYLCASSRDSPGQGTYEQYFGPGTRLTVT.

Relative to its sample, this clonotype is medium-sized. The genes are TRBV7-2 and TRBJ2-3; 8 bases line up with TRBD2. The V and J ends lost 5 bases and 1 base, in that order; junction bases with no gene match: 5. CDR1 is SGHTA, CDR2 FQGNSA, per germline. The CDR3 contains 15 residues. The CDR3 DNA reads as TGTGCCAGCAGCGTTGGACTAGCCCGCACAGATACGCAGTATTTT. Residues: CASSVGLARTDTQYF.

In its sample, this clonotype was seen a few times. The chain employs TRBV4-1 and TRBJ1-1, with D hard to call. From germline, CDR1 is MGHRA and CDR2 YSYEKL. Trimming stripped 4 bases from V and 1 base from J, with 10 bases between. CDR3 length: 14 residues. The CDR3 spells CASSRVDPNTEAFF. The DNA of the CDR3 is TGCGCCAGCAGCCGCGTTGATCCGAACACTGAAGCTTTCTTT.

The rearrangement uses TRBV5-1 and TRBJ2-5; TRBD1 is a possible D gene (6 bases). The V end was cut by 2 bases, the J end by 3 bases, with 11 bases between. The CDR3 runs to 14 residues. The V gene's germline CDR1 is SGHRS and CDR2 YFSETQ. CDR3 loop: CASSLRTAEETQYF. Here the CDR3 DNA reads TGCGCCAGCAGCTTAAGGACAGCTGAAGAGACCCAGTACTTC. Full variable domain (outside the CDR3, taken from reference TRBV5-1 and TRBJ2-5): KAGVTQTPRYLIKTRGQQVTLSCSPISGHRSVSWYQQTPGQGLQFLFEYFSETQRNKGNFPGRFSGRQFSNSRSEMNVSTLELGDSALYLCASSLRTAEETQYFGPGTRLLVL.

There are a few counts of this clonotype. V is TRBV5-6 and J is TRBJ1-5; no reliable D call. Trimming took 0 bases from V and 4 from J, leaving 8 bases between them. The CDR3 length is 14 residues. Looked up from germline, CDR1 is SGHDT and CDR2 is YYEEEE. CDR3 region: CASSLAGVNQPQHF. DNA for the CDR3: TGTGCCAGCAGCTTGGCAGGAGTGAATCAGCCCCAGCATTTT. Based on the CDR3 plus reference TRBV5-6 and TRBJ1-5, the full variable domain is DAGVTQSPTHLIKTRGQQVTLRCSPKSGHDTVSWYQQALGQGPQFIFQYYEEEERQRGNFPDRFSGHQFPNYSSELNVNALLLGDSALYLCASSLAGVNQPQHFGDGTRLSIL.

This clonotype occurred a few times. This rearrangement joins TRBV20-1 to TRBJ2-6; D gene uncertain. Germline V gene sequence: CDR1 DFQATT, CDR2 SNEGSKA (reference sequence). V was clipped by 6 bases and J by 2 bases, with 11 bases between them. The CDR3 has 14 residues. The CDR3 DNA reads TGCAGTGCCGCGTTCCGGACTGGGGCCAACGTCCTGACTTTC. This sequence encodes CSAAFRTGANVLTF.

There are many counts of this clonotype. The chain links TRBV7-9 to TRBJ2-7; the D gene could be TRBD1 or TRBD2 (5 bases each). Germline-derived CDR1 and CDR2 are SEHNR and FQNEAQ (reference sequence). V dropped 1 base and J dropped 2 bases, with 12 bases sitting between them. The CDR3 is made up of 15 amino acids. The CDR3 spells CASSLEVGGTYEQYF. In DNA, the CDR3 is TGTGCCAGCAGCTTAGAGGTTGGGGGAACCTACGAGCAGTACTTC.

V gene TRBV7-8 combines with J gene TRBJ2-5, with D perhaps matching TRBD1 (5 bases). The germline gives CDR1 SGHVS, CDR2 FQNEAQ. CDR3 length: 14 amino acids. The V gene lost 1 base and the J gene lost 7 bases, with 13 bases spanning the gap. CDR3 DNA sequence: TGTGCCAGCAGCTTAGAACGCAGGGTGGGGACCCAGTACTTC. Translating gives CASSLERRVGTQYF.

The CDR3 spells CASSLAAGDPTEAFF. Written as DNA, the CDR3 is TGCGCCAGCAGCTTGGCCGCAGGAGACCCCACTGAAGCTTTCTTT. The rearrangement uses TRBV5-1 and TRBJ1-1; D is undetermined. The CDR3 covers 15 residues. Deletions cut 0 bases from V and 4 bases from J, with 13 bases between. Germline V gene data show CDR1 as SGHRS and CDR2 as YFSETQ. Full variable domain (outside the CDR3, taken from reference TRBV5-1 and TRBJ1-1): KAGVTQTPRYLIKTRGQQVTLSCSPISGHRSVSWYQQTPGQGLQFLFEYFSETQRNKGNFPGRFSGRQFSNSRSEMNVSTLELGDSALYLCASSLAAGDPTEAFFGQGTRLTVV.

This clonotype occurred a few times. This rearrangement joins TRBV12-3 or TRBV12-4 to TRBJ1-5, with D hard to call. The germline V and J ends were trimmed by 1 base and 5 bases, with 3 bases remaining between them. The CDR3 has 12 amino acids. The CDR3 bases are TGTGCCAGCAGTTTAGGGTATCAGCCCCAGCATTTT. Translated: CASSLGYQPQHF.

In its sample, this clonotype was seen a few times. J is TRBJ1-1 and V is TRBV5-1; 8 bases map to TRBD1. J was trimmed by 1 base and V by 3 bases; bases with no gene match: 5. Per the germline V gene, CDR1 is SGHRS and CDR2 is YFSETQ. The CDR3 covers 15 residues. CDR3 residues: CASSSAGQANTEAFF. DNA for the CDR3: TGCGCCAGCAGCTCGGCGGGACAGGCGAACACTGAAGCTTTCTTT.

The chain has TRBV7-9 and TRBJ2-1; D is uncertain. The CDR3 runs 13 residues. The V end was cut by 2 bases, the J end by 4 bases, with 6 bases between. Germline V gene sequence: CDR1 SEHNR, CDR2 FQNEAQ (reference sequence). CDR3 nucleotide sequence: TGTGCCAGCAGCTTAACACCTTACAATGAGCAGTTCTTC. Its translation is CASSLTPYNEQFF. Full variable domain (rest looked up from reference TRBV7-9 and TRBJ2-1): DTGVSQNPRHKITKRGQNVTFRCDPISEHNRLYWYRQTLGQGPEFLTYFQNEAQLEKSRLLSDRFSAERPKGSFSTLEIQRTEQGDSAMYLCASSLTPYNEQFFGPGTRLTVL.

This clonotype was counted at least ten times. This chain connects TRBV5-1 to TRBJ1-5; 8 bases fit TRBD1. Germline V gives CDR1 SGHRS, CDR2 YFSETQ. V was clipped by 2 bases and J by 7 bases; unmatched bases: 5. The CDR3 spans 14 residues. The CDR3 is CASSFDRGGQPQHF. CDR3 bases: TGCGCCAGCAGCTTCGACAGGGGAGGACAGCCCCAGCATTTT.

A few counts support this clonotype. The chain has TRBV4-1 and TRBJ1-2, with D possibly being TRBD1 (5 bases). The CDR3 consists of 15 residues. Germline-derived CDR1 and CDR2 are MGHRA and YSYEKL. With 4 bases removed from V and 0 bases from J, the gap between germline ends came to 12 bases. The CDR3 is CASSRPGGANYGYTF. The CDR3 DNA reads TGCGCCAGCAGCCGCCCGGGGGGGGCTAACTATGGCTACACCTTC.

The sample holds a few counts of this clonotype. The chain couples TRBV10-3 to TRBJ2-4, with D possibly being TRBD1 (5 bases). Germline V gives CDR1 ENHRY, CDR2 SYGVKD. This CDR3 has 13 residues. V lost 6 bases, J lost 3 bases, and 9 bases lay in between. The chain's CDR3 is CAISREIKNIQYF. The CDR3 DNA reads as TGTGCCATCAGCAGGGAAATCAAAAACATTCAGTACTTC.